This T cell receptor beta chain was sequenced for a study of cytomegalovirus exposure and HLA in healthy donors. PCR used 60 Vbeta primers and 13 Jbeta primers. Repertoires were generated with immunoSEQ multiplex PCR, while TCRdb's copy carries only in-frame clones and drops some. This table holds 200,000 or so clones, approximately 85% found once. Regarding the study as a whole: TRBV6-2, TRBV6-3 and some other V segments were excluded as indistinguishable. The only immune exposure information that was available was CMV serostatus. Near-uniform donor sequencing depth was presumed by presence/absence analyses. Cytomegalovirus status was reportedly diagnosed by the classifier with high sensitivity and specificity.

The CDR3 spans 16 residues. The ends were cut back, 2 bases at V and 0 bases at J, with 11 bases in the middle. CDR1 is SEHNR and CDR2 is FQNEAQ in the germline V gene (reference sequence). To note about this clone: The antigen remains undetermined.

Sequenced input: PBMCs. The chain is built from TRBV7-9 and TRBJ2-1, with D possibly matching TRBD1 (6 bases). This sequence originates from a woman in her forties in good health and CMV-seronegative. CDR3 amino acids: CASSLTQGRSYNEQFF. CDR3 sequence (DNA): TGTGCCAGCAGCTTAACACAGGGTCGCTCCTACAATGAGCAGTTCTTC.